These 5 T cell receptor beta chains were all obtained from the same sample, sequenced in a study of identical twins. TCRdb reanalysed the 5' RACE reads using MiXCR and keeps one entry per CDR3 protein. Among about 550,000 distinct CDR3 sequences listed, approximately 20% were seen once. These data are also associated with another study on yellow fever vaccine responses in identical twins.

The sequencing sample was made of CD4+ T cells sorted from blood. These receptors all come from a woman younger than 35 in good health.

The chain carries TRBV2 and TRBJ2-7; no definite D call. Looked up from germline, CDR1 is SNHLY and CDR2 is FYNNEI. The CDR3 length is 14 residues. V was pared by 0 bases and J by 2 bases, with 8 bases between. The CDR3: CASSEATVAYEQYF. CDR3 DNA sequence: TGTGCCAGCAGTGAAGCGACGGTAGCCTACGAGCAGTACTTC.

The rearrangement links TRBV10-2 to TRBJ1-6, with D perhaps TRBD1 (6 bases). There are 15 residues in the CDR3. Deletions cut 4 bases from V and 4 bases from J, with 11 bases between. Germline assignment: CDR1 WSHSY and CDR2 SAAADI. The CDR3, as DNA: TGCGCCAGCAGTGCGGACAGCGCTTATAATTCACCCCTCCACTTT. Amino acid sequence: CASSADSAYNSPLHF.

V and J are TRBV5-1 and TRBJ2-7; 8 bases are a match to TRBD2. The germline V gene has CDR1 SGHRS and CDR2 YFSETQ. This CDR3 comprises 13 residues. Germline trimming cut 5 bases from V and 5 bases from J; bases unmatched to any gene: 6. CDR3 in amino acids: CASRGSGSNEQYF. The CDR3 bases are TGCGCCAGCAGAGGAAGCGGGAGCAACGAGCAGTACTTC.

This clonotype was observed at least ten times. This chain links TRBV12-3 or TRBV12-4 with TRBJ2-2; TRBD2 matches at 10 bases. CDR3 length: 20 amino acids. V trimming: 3 bases; J trimming: 0 bases; junction bases outside the gene matches: 13. The CDR3 DNA is TGTGCCAGCAGTTTCGGTATCGGGCTAGCGGGAGCCCCGAACACCGGGGAGCTGTTTTTT. Amino acid sequence: CASSFGIGLAGAPNTGELFF.

The chain combines TRBV12-3 or TRBV12-4 with TRBJ2-2, with D possibly being TRBD2 (5 bases). The CDR3 runs to 15 residues. Between the trimmed V and J ends, which lost 6 bases and 4 bases, there was a span of 15 bases. The CDR3 DNA is TGTGCCAGCAGCCGCCTCTTTGGGAGCACCGGGGAGCTGTTTTTT. Protein: CASSRLFGSTGELFF.